The 9 T cell receptor beta chains presented below share a single source sample, sequenced in a study of shared clonotypes between healthy human individuals. The naive CD8 population came from CD45RO-negative cells selected for CCR7, without terminally differentiated effector memory CD45RA+ cells. Clones were read by immunoSEQ multiplex PCR, and TCRdb kept only the in-frame ones, dropping some. The sample comprises approximately 1.9 million clones, 85% to 95% of which are singletons, and 1.5% to 2% rests with the top ten. Sequenced material: naive CD8+ T cells from PBMCs. The receptors were sampled from a young man in good health. Some clones in this sample may be carry-over from other donors' samples.

The gene calls are TRBV21-1 and TRBJ2-7. TRBV21-1 is a known pseudogene. This CDR3 is built from 14 residues. The CDR3 protein is CASSKTGPNYEQYF. Here the CDR3 DNA reads TGTGCCAGCAGCAAGACGGGCCCTAACTACGAGCAGTACTTC.

The chain combines TRBV19 with TRBJ2-7, with D possibly being TRBD2 (5 bases). Trimming stripped 8 bases from V and 3 bases from J, with 20 bases between. Germline CDR1 is LNHDA and CDR2 is SQIVND (reference sequence). There are 15 residues in the CDR3. Written as DNA, the CDR3 is TGTGCCAGTGGAAACGGACTGGGGAACAACTACGAGCAGTACTTC. Encoded protein: CASGNGLGNNYEQYF.

V and J are TRBV7-9 and TRBJ2-5, with a possible D match to TRBD2 (6 bases). Trimming removed 5 bases at V and 2 bases at J, with 18 bases between. This CDR3 has 16 residues. Germline values: CDR1 SEHNR, CDR2 FQNEAQ (reference sequence). The CDR3 nucleotides are TGTGCCAGCAGCCCGTGGGTTCCGGGGAGGCAAGAGACCCAGTACTTC. This sequence encodes CASSPWVPGRQETQYF.

The gene calls are TRBV29-1 and TRBJ2-2; TRBD1 might be the D (6 bases). This CDR3 is built from 14 residues. CDR1 is SQVTM, CDR2 ANQGSEA, per germline. The V end lost 3 bases, the J end lost 5 bases, and 13 bases lay between the germline ends. Here the CDR3 DNA reads TGCAGCGTTGACCAGGGAAGGGGGACCGGGGAGCTGTTTTTT. This encodes CSVDQGRGTGELFF.

For this clone: Other nucleotide sequences from this sample produce the same CDR3. This chain links TRBV9 with TRBJ2-7; D not resolved. This CDR3 is 15 amino acids long. The V and J ends lost 0 bases and 2 bases respectively, with 12 bases between them. Per germline, CDR1 SGDLS and CDR2 YYNGEE. The CDR3 DNA follows: TGTGCCAGCAGCGTAGGCCCCGGGCCGACCTACGAGCAGTACTTC. This encodes CASSVGPGPTYEQYF.

Points on this clone: The sample carries other DNA sequences with the same CDR3. V usage is TRBV15 and J usage is TRBJ2-7, with 8 bases matching TRBD2. The CDR3 is 14 residues long. V lost 1 base to trimming and J lost 3 bases; unmatched junction nucleotides: 2. Germline CDR1 and CDR2: LNHNV and YYDKDF (reference sequence). The CDR3: CATSRGAGVYEQYF. The CDR3 bases are TGTGCCACCAGCAGAGGAGCGGGAGTCTACGAGCAGTACTTC.

This clone was counted once. The V gene is TRBV6-5, the J gene TRBJ1-4, with D hard to call. The CDR3 contains 15 residues. CDR1 and CDR2 (germline): MNHEY, SVGAGI. V was clipped by 0 bases and J by 5 bases, with 10 bases between them. In DNA form, the CDR3 reads TGTGCCAGCAGTTACTCGGGCAGGAACAATGAAAAACTGTTTTTT. Its translation: CASSYSGRNNEKLFF.

This chain uses TRBV11-2 with TRBJ2-5; 10 nucleotides line up with TRBD1. This CDR3 is 12 amino acids long. V was clipped by 6 bases and J by 10 bases; unmatched bases: 5. Germline V gene sequence: CDR1 SGHAT, CDR2 FQNNGV. The CDR3 spells CASSLGQGSQYF. The CDR3 nucleotides read TGTGCCAGCAGTTTGGGACAGGGGAGCCAGTACTTC. Full variable domain (outside the CDR3, taken from reference TRBV11-2 and TRBJ2-5): EAGVAQSPRYKIIEKRQSVAFWCNPISGHATLYWYQQILGQGPKLLIQFQNNGVVDDSQLPKDRFSAERLKGVDSTLKIQPAKLEDSAVYLCASSLGQGSQYFGPGTRLLVL.

The rearrangement uses TRBV4-1 and TRBJ1-2; 7 bases are a match to TRBD1. From germline, CDR1 is MGHRA and CDR2 YSYEKL. This CDR3 comprises 15 residues. Germline trimming cut 3 bases from V and 8 bases from J; bases unmatched to any gene: 12. CDR3 loop: CASSHRSGDREGYTF. CDR3 coding DNA: TGCGCCAGCAGCCACCGATCGGGAGACAGGGAGGGCTACACCTTC.